This T cell receptor (beta chain) came from a study of T cells in Graves' hyperthyroidism and ophthalmopathy. Concerning this clonotype itself: Antigen specificity is unknown.

This CDR3 region has 14 residues. The V end was cut by 7 bases, the J end by 2 bases, with 12 bases between. The germline CDR1 and CDR2 sequences are LNHDA and SQIVND (reference sequence). Overall study results and limits: The model predicted ophthalmopathy a median approximately seven months before onset.

Regions amplified from RNA transcripts were the TCR beta CDR3 regions. The HTBI set primed first-round TCR CDR3 RT-PCR. TCRdb re-derived calls from the multiplex PCR reads in MiXCR, one entry per CDR3 protein. The sample lists 500,000 to 600,000 distinct CDR3 sequences; around 42% were seen once. This sequence originates from an adult woman with Graves' disease, either hyperthyroidism or ophthalmopathy (not recorded which). The chain recombines TRBV19 with TRBJ1-5; unclear D gene. Material for sequencing was peripheral blood or thyroid tissue (not recorded which). The CDR3 nucleotides are TGTGCCAGTACGGTCGAATTCGGCAATCAGCCCCAGCATTTT. Protein: CASTVEFGNQPQHF.